These 8 T cell receptor beta chains were sequenced from one sample in a study of cytotoxic CD8 clonotypes in ibrutinib-treated CLL. The protocol was immunoSEQ multiplex PCR, while the TCRdb copy is restricted to in-frame clones and leaves out a portion. This sample has over 200,000 clones, with over 65% found just once. The specimen comprised PBMCs, sampled after 12 months of ibrutinib treatment. These TCRs come from a human donor with chronic lymphocytic leukemia.

The J gene is TRBJ2-3, the V gene TRBV7-2; TRBD2 is a possible D gene (6 bases). The CDR3 is 14 amino acids. Per the germline V gene, CDR1 is SGHTA and CDR2 is FQGNSA. Trimming pared 5 bases from V and 4 bases from J, leaving 13 bases between. The CDR3 nucleotides read TGTGCCAGCAGCCCCGGACGGGGGTCAGATACGCAGTATTTT. It yields the protein CASSPGRGSDTQYF.

This chain uses TRBV9 with TRBJ1-5; D is undetermined. Germline V gene lookup returns CDR1 SGDLS and CDR2 YYNGEE. The CDR3 runs 15 residues. V was shortened by 0 bases and J by 2 bases, with 9 bases between the two germline ends. CDR3 region: CASSVEGGGNQPQHF. CDR3 DNA: TGTGCCAGCAGCGTAGAGGGTGGGGGCAATCAGCCCCAGCATTTT.

CDR3 loop: CASNPQRQGWAGELFF. In nucleotides, the CDR3 is TGTGCCAGCAATCCCCAACGACAGGGCTGGGCCGGGGAGCTGTTTTTT. The chain combines TRBV28 with TRBJ2-2, with 7 bases matching TRBD1. The CDR3 totals 16 residues. V lost 7 bases to trimming and J lost 6 bases; unmatched junction nucleotides: 14. Germline CDR1 and CDR2: MDHEN and SYDVKM.

On this clone: The same CDR3 can be traced to other DNA sequences in this sample. CDR3 protein: CASSLNTEAFF. As DNA, the CDR3 is TGTGCCAGCAGCCTGAACACTGAAGCTTTCTTT. The genes are TRBV5-4 and TRBJ1-1; D unresolved. The germline V gene encodes CDR1 SGHNT and CDR2 YYREEE (reference sequence). The V gene lost 4 bases and the J gene lost 0 bases, with 1 base spanning the gap. The CDR3 length is 11 residues.

The chain links TRBV6-5 to TRBJ2-1; 9 bases are shared with TRBD2. Germline trimming cut 4 bases from V and 6 bases from J; bases unmatched to any gene: 4. Germline V gives CDR1 MNHEY, CDR2 SVGAGI. This CDR3 spans 14 amino acids. CDR3 sequence: CASSLSSGVNEQFF. As DNA, the CDR3 is TGTGCCAGCAGTTTGTCTAGCGGGGTCAATGAGCAGTTCTTC.

V gene TRBV28 combines with J gene TRBJ1-2; possibly TRBD1 for D (5 bases). The CDR3 has 14 amino acids. V shed 5 bases and J shed 6 bases, with 16 bases lying between them. CDR1 is MDHEN and CDR2 is SYDVKM in the germline V gene. The CDR3, as DNA: TGTGCCAGCAGTAAAGATCAGGGTATCCATGGCTACACCTTC. This codes for CASSKDQGIHGYTF.

The chain couples TRBV25-1 to TRBJ1-3; unclear D gene. The CDR3 loop spans 13 amino acids. In germline, CDR1 is MGHDK, CDR2 SYGVNS. Between the trimmed V and J ends, which lost 6 bases and 0 bases, there was a span of 6 bases. The DNA of the CDR3 is TGTGCCAGCAGGGCAGCCTCTGGAAACACCATATATTTT. This gives the protein CASRAASGNTIYF.

Regarding this clone: An end of the junction does not agree with germline; a read error may underlie this. The chain links TRBV7-3 to TRBJ2-5; the match to TRBD2 covers 11 bases. There are 15 residues in the CDR3. Germline V gene lookup returns CDR1 SGHTA and CDR2 FQGTGA. For the CDR3, the DNA is TGTGCCAGCAGATTAACTAGCGGGAGACAAGAGACCCAGTACTTC. Its protein product is CASRLTSGRQETQYF.